Presented here are 9 T cell receptor beta chains from one specimen sequenced in a study of CD8+CD57+ T cells in acquired aplastic anemia. Profiles of TCR beta VDJ and CDR3 were generated from a genomic DNA template. TCRdb processed the reads anew with MiXCR; each CDR3 protein has one entry. The table lists about 190,000 distinct CDR3 sequences, around 45% of them singletons, with 9.7% in the top ten. For sequencing, patients were chosen who had shown expansion of CD8+CD57+ cells by flow cytometry. Sequenced sample: sorted CD4+, CD8+, or CD8+CD57+ T cells (not recorded which) from PBMCs. The receptors were sampled from a human donor with aplastic anemia.

The table lists this clonotype with many counts. The chain recombines TRBV7-8 with TRBJ2-1; the D is unclear. Trimming stripped 5 bases from V and 2 bases from J, with 13 bases between. CDR3 size: 15 residues. Germline V gene sequence: CDR1 SGHVS, CDR2 FQNEAQ. CDR3 sequence reads: CASSLTAKTYNEQFF. CDR3 nucleotides: TGTGCCAGCAGCCTAACAGCGAAAACCTACAATGAGCAGTTCTTC.

The chain carries TRBV14 and TRBJ2-6, with a possible D match to TRBD2 (7 bases). CDR3 length: 19 amino acids. The V and J ends lost 2 bases and 0 bases respectively, with 17 bases between them. Germline-derived CDR1 and CDR2 are SGHDN and FVKESK. The CDR3 DNA reads as TGTGCCAGCAGCCAAAGAGGGGGGGCGAAAAGCTCTGGGGCCAACGTCCTGACTTTC. Amino acid sequence: CASSQRGGAKSSGANVLTF.

This rearrangement joins TRBV20-1 to TRBJ2-1, with TRBD2 identical over 12 bases. J was trimmed by 8 bases and V by 0 bases; bases with no gene match: 5. Germline V lookup: CDR1 DFQATT, CDR2 SNEGSKA (reference sequence). This CDR3 has 15 residues. The CDR3 loop is CSARELAGGLDEQFF. In DNA form, the CDR3 reads TGCAGTGCTAGAGAGCTAGCGGGAGGGCTGGATGAGCAGTTCTTC.

The chain joins TRBV10-3 to TRBJ1-2; D uncertain. Per germline, CDR1 ENHRY and CDR2 SYGVKD. The V end was cut by 8 bases, the J end by 0 bases, with 16 bases between. There are 15 residues in the CDR3. The CDR3 spells CAIEGLHNPNYGYTF. DNA of the CDR3: TGTGCCATCGAGGGTCTACACAACCCTAACTATGGCTACACCTTC.

Ten or more counts support this clonotype. The V call is TRBV2, the J call TRBJ1-2; no firm D call. V gave up 3 bases and J gave up 2 bases, with 7 bases separating them. This CDR3 comprises 13 residues. The germline V gene has CDR1 SNHLY and CDR2 FYNNEI. The CDR3 reads CASSEDGNYGYTF. For the CDR3, the DNA is TGTGCCAGCAGTGAGGACGGAAACTATGGCTACACCTTC.

This chain joins TRBV4-2 and TRBJ2-7; 7 bases line up with TRBD2. The V gene end was trimmed by 0 bases and the J gene end by 3 bases; junction bases not matched to a gene: 5. CDR1 and CDR2 (germline): LGHNA, YNFKEQ. This CDR3 has 15 residues. The CDR3 region is CASSQDRGRDYEQYF. The CDR3, as DNA: TGTGCCAGCAGCCAAGATCGGGGGAGGGACTACGAGCAGTACTTC.

This clonotype was recorded at least ten times. The rearrangement links TRBV9 to TRBJ2-3; 7 bases match TRBD1. CDR1 SGDLS and CDR2 YYNGEE come from the germline V gene. With 0 bases clipped from V and 7 bases from J, the junction kept 5 bases outside the gene matches. This CDR3 is 14 amino acids long. The CDR3 coding sequence is TGTGCCAGCAGCGTAGTGCACAGGGGAAATACGCAGTATTTT. Amino acid sequence: CASSVVHRGNTQYF. Variable domain in full (rest from reference TRBV9 and TRBJ2-3): DSGVTQTPKHLITATGQRVTLRCSPRSGDLSVYWYQQSLDQGLQFLIQYYNGEERAKGNILERFSAQQFPDLHSELNLSSLELGDSALYFCASSVVHRGNTQYFGPGTRLTVL.

The chain recombines TRBV20-1 with TRBJ1-6; weak D call: TRBD1 (5 bases). CDR1 is DFQATT, CDR2 SNEGSKA, per germline (reference sequence). The CDR3 covers 17 residues. Between the trimmed V and J ends, which lost 3 bases and 0 bases, there was a span of 15 bases. CDR3 nucleotides: TGCAGTGCTAGGGGACCTCTATTGGACTCCTATAATTCACCCCTCCACTTT. It translates to CSARGPLLDSYNSPLHF.

This clonotype has just a few counts. The chain recombines TRBV10-3 with TRBJ2-7; 10 positions match TRBD1. CDR3 size: 17 residues. Losses at the gene ends were 5 bases for V and 1 base for J; bases not matched to a gene: 11. CDR1 and CDR2 (germline): ENHRY, SYGVKD. The CDR3 DNA follows: TGTGCCATCAGTACCGGGACAGGGGACCCCGTGTCCTACGAGCAGTACTTC. This gives the protein CAISTGTGDPVSYEQYF.